This entry features one T cell receptor beta chain sequence. As yet, its antigen is unknown. Generated by immunoSEQ multiplex PCR, the TCRdb table keeps only in-frame clones and is missing some. The data show 110,000 to 150,000 clones, more than 80% seen once. The data were obtained in a study of cytomegalovirus exposure and HLA in healthy donors. Study-level information: It was reported in a later analysis that the same platform had been used for the 120 or so validation repertoires as for the 550 to 750 first-cohort repertoires. Study findings and constraints: The authors listed over 150 TCR beta chains as cytomegalovirus-associated. With high specificity and sensitivity, the classifier reportedly diagnosed cytomegalovirus status.

This CDR3 is built from 16 residues. The ends lost 0 bases at V and 1 base at J; junction bases unmatched: 1. Germline V lookup: CDR1 SGHTS, CDR2 YDEGEE. The validation cohort, a group of more than 95 subjects, included the donors and was separate from the roughly 670-subject first cohort. V and J are TRBV5-8 and TRBJ1-3; 10 positions agree with TRBD1. The clonotype originates from a woman under 40 in good health and CMV-seropositive. Sequenced sample: PBMCs. The CDR3 bases are TGTGCCAGCAGCTTGGGACAGGGGGCGTCTGGAAACACCATATATTTT. Protein: CASSLGQGASGNTIYF.